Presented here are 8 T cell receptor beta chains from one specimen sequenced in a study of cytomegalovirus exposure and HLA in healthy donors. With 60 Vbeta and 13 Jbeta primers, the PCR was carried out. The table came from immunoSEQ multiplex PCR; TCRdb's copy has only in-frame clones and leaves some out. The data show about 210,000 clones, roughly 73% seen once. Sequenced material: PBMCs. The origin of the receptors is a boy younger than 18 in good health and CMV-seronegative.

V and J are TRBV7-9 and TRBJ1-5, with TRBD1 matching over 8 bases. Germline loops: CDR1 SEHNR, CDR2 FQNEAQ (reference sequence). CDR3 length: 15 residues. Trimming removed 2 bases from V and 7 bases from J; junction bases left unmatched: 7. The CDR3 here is CASSLNSDREQPQHF. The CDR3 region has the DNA TGTGCCAGCAGCTTAAATTCGGACAGGGAGCAGCCCCAGCATTTT.

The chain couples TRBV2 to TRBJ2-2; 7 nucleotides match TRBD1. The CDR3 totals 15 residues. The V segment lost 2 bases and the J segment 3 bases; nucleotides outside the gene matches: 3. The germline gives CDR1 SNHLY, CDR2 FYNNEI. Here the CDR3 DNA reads TGTGCCAGCAGTGAACAGGGGGTTTACACCGGGGAGCTGTTTTTT. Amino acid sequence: CASSEQGVYTGELFF.

In DNA, the CDR3 is TGCAGCGTTGAAGAGGGACAGGGTTGGAACACTGAAGCTTTCTTT. Translated, it gives CSVEEGQGWNTEAFF. This rearrangement joins TRBV29-1 to TRBJ1-1; 9 nucleotides line up with TRBD1. The CDR3 length is 15 residues. Germline V lookup: CDR1 SQVTM, CDR2 ANQGSEA. Unmatched junction bases numbered 3, after V lost 0 bases and J lost 1 base.

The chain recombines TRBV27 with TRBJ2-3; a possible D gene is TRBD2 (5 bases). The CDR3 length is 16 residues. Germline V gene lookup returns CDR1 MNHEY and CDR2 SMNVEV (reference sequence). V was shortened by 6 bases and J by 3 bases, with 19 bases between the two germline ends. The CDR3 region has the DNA TGTGCCAGCAGCTCCCCGCGAGGGAGAGGAACAGATACGCAGTATTTT. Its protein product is CASSSPRGRGTDTQYF.

In DNA, the CDR3 is TGTGCCAGCAGACCCACGCGGGCGGGACAAGAGACCCAGTACTTC. Translated: CASRPTRAGQETQYF. The chain recombines TRBV27 with TRBJ2-5; maybe TRBD2 (6 bases). CDR1 and CDR2 from the germline V gene are MNHEY and SMNVEV (reference sequence). This CDR3 is 15 amino acids long. V shed 6 bases and J shed 2 bases, with 16 bases lying between them.

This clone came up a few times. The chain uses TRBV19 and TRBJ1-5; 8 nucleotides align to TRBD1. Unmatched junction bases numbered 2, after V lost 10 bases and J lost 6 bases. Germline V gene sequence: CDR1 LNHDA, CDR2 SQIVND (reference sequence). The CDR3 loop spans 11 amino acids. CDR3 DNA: TGTGCCACAGGGGGCGGTCAGCCCCAGCATTTT. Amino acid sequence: CATGGGQPQHF.

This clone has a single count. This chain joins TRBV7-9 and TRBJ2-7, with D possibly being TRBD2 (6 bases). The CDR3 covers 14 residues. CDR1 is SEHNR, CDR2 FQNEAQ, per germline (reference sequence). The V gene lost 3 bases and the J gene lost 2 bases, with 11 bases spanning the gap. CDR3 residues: CASSLIGGTYEQYF. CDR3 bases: TGTGCCAGCAGCTTGATTGGGGGGACCTACGAGCAGTACTTC.

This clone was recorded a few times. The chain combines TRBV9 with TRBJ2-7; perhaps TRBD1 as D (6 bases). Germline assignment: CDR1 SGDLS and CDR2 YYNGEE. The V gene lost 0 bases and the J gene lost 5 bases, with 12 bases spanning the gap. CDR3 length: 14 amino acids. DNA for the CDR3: TGTGCCAGCAGCGTAGCAGGGGTGGGAAACGAGCAGTACTTC. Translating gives CASSVAGVGNEQYF.